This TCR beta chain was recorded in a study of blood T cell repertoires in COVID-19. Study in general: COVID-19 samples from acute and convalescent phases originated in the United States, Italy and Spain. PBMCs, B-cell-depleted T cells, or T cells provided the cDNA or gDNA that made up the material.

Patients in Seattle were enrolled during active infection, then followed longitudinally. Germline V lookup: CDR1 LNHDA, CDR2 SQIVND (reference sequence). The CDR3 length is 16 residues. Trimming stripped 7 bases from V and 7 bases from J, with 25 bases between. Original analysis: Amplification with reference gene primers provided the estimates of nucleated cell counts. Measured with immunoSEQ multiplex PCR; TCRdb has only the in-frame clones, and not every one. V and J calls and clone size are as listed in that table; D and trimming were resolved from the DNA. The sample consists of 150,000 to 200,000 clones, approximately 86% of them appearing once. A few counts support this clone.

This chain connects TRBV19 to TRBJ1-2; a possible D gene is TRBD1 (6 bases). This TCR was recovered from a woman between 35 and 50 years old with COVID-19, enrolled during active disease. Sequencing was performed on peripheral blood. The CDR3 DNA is TGTGCCAGTATGGCCGTGGAATCAGGGGCCTTCGGTGGCTACACCTTC. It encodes CASMAVESGAFGGYTF.